This TCR beta chain was recorded in a study of T cells in localized non-small cell lung cancer. With regard to this clone: Antigen: not known.

The CDR3 runs 15 residues. Germline-derived CDR1 and CDR2 are SGHKS and YYEKEE (reference sequence). J lost 2 bases, V lost 0 bases, and 2 bases had no gene match. Study conclusions and caveats: A median of approximately 57 clones ranked among the top 100 in tumor appeared in adjacent lung. Heterogeneity stays possible, as sequencing covered only one tumor region. Longer overall survival was associated with a higher density of T cells in the blood. Tumor showed lower T cell clonality than uninvolved adjacent lung, where it was highest.

Profiling relied on immunoSEQ multiplex PCR, and the TCRdb table lists in-frame clones only, not all of them. The sample carries over 70,000 clones, under 95% recorded once. J is TRBJ2-7 and V is TRBV5-5, with TRBD1 matching over 10 bases. This clonotype was obtained from a woman aged 35 to 69 with stage II squamous cell lung carcinoma. This specimen was PBMCs, taken before any cancer treatment. CDR3 nucleotides: TGTGCCAGCAGCTTGGCGGGACAGGGGACCTACGAGCAGTACTTC. Translating it yields CASSLAGQGTYEQYF.